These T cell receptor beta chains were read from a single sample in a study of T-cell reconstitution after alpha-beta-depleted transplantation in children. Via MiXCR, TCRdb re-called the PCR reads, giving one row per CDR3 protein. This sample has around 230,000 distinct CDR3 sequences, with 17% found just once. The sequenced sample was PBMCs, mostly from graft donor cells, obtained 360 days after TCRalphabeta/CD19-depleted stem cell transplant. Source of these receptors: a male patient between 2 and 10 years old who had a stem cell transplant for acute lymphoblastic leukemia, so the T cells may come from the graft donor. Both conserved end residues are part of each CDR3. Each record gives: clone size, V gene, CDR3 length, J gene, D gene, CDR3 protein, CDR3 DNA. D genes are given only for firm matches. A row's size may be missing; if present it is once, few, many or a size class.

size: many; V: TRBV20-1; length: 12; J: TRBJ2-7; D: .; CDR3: CSASSGTYEQYF; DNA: TGCAGTGCTAGTTCAGGGACCTACGAGCAGTACTTC
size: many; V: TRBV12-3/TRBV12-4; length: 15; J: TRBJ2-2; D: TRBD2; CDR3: CASSFALAGTGELFF; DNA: TGTGCCAGCAGTTTCGCCCTAGCGGGCACCGGGGAGCTGTTTTTT
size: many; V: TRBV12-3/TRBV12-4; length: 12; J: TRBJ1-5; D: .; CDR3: CASSLEMQPQHF; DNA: TGTGCCAGCAGTTTAGAGATGCAGCCCCAGCATTTT
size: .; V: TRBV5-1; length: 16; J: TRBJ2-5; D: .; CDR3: CASRTNAGTQQETQYF; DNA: TGCGCCAGCAGAACTAACGCCGGGACACAACAAGAGACCCAGTACTTC
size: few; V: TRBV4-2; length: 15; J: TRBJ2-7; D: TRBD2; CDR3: CASSPSGSGALEQYF; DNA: TGTGCCAGCAGCCCGTCGGGTAGCGGGGCTCTCGAGCAGTACTTC
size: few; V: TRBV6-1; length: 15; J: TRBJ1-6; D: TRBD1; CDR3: CASSPGTDKNSPLHF; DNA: TGTGCCAGCAGCCCCGGGACAGACAAGAATTCACCCCTCCACTTT
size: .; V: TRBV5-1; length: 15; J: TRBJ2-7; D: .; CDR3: CASSGGGQETYEQYF; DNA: TGCGCCAGCAGCGGGGGAGGACAGGAAACCTACGAGCAGTACTTC
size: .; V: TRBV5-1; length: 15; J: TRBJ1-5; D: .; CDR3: CASSLYPASNQPQHF; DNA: TGCGCCAGCAGCTTGTATCCAGCTAGCAATCAGCCCCAGCATTTT
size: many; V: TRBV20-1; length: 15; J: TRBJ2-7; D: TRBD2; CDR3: CSATYPTGLAYEQYF; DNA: TGCAGTGCAACTTACCCTACGGGACTAGCCTACGAGCAGTACTTC
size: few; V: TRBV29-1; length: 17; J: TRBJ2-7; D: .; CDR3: CSSQGLRAKTCSYEQYF; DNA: TGCAGCTCCCAAGGACTAAGAGCGAAAACTTGCTCCTACGAGCAGTACTTC
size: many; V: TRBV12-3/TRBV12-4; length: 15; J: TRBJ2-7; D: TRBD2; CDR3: CASSPSGGGRNEQYF; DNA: TGTGCCAGCAGTCCTAGCGGGGGGGGAAGAAATGAGCAGTACTTC
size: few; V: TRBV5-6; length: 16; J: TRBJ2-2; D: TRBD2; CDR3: CASSSRLAGVAGELFF; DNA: TGTGCCAGCAGCTCAAGACTAGCGGGAGTAGCCGGGGAGCTGTTTTTT
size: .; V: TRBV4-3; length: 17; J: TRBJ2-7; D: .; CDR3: CASSQGMGLGASNEQYF; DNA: TGCGCCAGCAGCCAAGGTATGGGACTTGGGGCATCCAACGAGCAGTACTTC
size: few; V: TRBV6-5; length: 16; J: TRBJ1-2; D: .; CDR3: CASSYEGHVYNDGYTF; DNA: TGTGCCAGCAGTTACGAGGGACACGTGTACAACGATGGCTACACCTTC
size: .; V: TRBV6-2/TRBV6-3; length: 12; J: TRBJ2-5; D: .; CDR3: CASSYSRETQYF; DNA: TGTGCCAGCAGTTACTCGAGAGAGACCCAGTACTTC
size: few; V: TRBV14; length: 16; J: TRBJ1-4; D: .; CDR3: CASSLDPGRNNEKLFF; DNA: TGTGCCAGCAGCCTAGACCCCGGACGGAATAATGAAAAACTGTTTTTT
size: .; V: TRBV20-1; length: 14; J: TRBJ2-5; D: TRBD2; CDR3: CSAGAGGPQETQYF; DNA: TGCAGTGCCGGAGCGGGGGGCCCCCAAGAGACCCAGTACTTC
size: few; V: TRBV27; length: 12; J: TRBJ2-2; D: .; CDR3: CASSRTVGELFF; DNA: TGTGCCAGCAGTCGGACAGTCGGGGAGCTGTTTTTT
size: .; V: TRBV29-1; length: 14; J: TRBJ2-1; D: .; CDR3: CSMVAASSYNEQFF; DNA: TGCAGCATGGTTGCCGCAAGCTCCTACAATGAGCAGTTCTTC
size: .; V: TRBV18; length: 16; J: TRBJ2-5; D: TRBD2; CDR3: CASSPGTSGVQETQYF; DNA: TGTGCCAGCTCACCAGGGACTAGCGGGGTTCAAGAGACCCAGTACTTC
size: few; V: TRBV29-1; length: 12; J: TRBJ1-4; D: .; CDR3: CSVAAGSGKLFF; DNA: TGCAGCGTTGCCGCAGGGTCCGGAAAACTGTTTTTT
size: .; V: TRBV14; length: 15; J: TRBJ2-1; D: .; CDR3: CASSQGWGRGNEQFF; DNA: TGTGCCAGCAGCCAAGGGTGGGGCCGGGGAAATGAGCAGTTCTTC
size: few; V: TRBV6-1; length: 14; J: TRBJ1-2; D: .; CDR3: CASSPTGHNYGYTF; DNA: TGTGCCAGCAGTCCGACAGGACATAACTATGGCTACACCTTC
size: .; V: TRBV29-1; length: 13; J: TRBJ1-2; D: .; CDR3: CSVEVQGNVGYTF; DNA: TGCAGCGTTGAAGTCCAGGGGAACGTGGGCTACACCTTC
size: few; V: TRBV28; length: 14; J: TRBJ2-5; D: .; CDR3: CASSPPGSWETQYF; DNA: TGTGCCAGCAGTCCCCCCGGGTCTTGGGAGACCCAGTACTTC
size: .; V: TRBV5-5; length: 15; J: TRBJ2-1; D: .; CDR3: CASSLGSVWYNEQFF; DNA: TGTGCCAGCAGCTTAGGATCGGTATGGTACAATGAGCAGTTCTTC
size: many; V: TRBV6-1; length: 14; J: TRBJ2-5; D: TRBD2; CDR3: CASSALATGETQYF; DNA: TGTGCCAGCAGTGCACTAGCGACGGGAGAGACCCAGTACTTC
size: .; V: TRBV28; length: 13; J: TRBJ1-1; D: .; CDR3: CASSQIGGTEAFF; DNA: TGTGCCAGCAGCCAGATCGGGGGCACTGAAGCTTTCTTT
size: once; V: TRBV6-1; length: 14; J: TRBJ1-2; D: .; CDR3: CASRVGTVNYGYTF; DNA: TGTGCCAGCAGAGTGGGAACCGTTAACTATGGCTACACCTTC
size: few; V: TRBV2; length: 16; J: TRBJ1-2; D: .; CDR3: CASSILEGHSPGGYTF; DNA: TGTGCCAGCAGCATACTAGAAGGACATTCTCCGGGTGGCTACACCTTC
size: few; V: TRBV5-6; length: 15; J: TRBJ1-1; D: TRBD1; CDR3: CASSHEGGKVAEAFF; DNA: TGTGCCAGCAGCCACGAAGGGGGCAAGGTTGCTGAAGCTTTCTTT
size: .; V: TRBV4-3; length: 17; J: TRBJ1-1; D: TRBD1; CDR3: CASSQDPGQGWYTEAFF; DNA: TGCGCCAGCAGCCAAGATCCCGGACAGGGCTGGTACACTGAAGCTTTCTTT
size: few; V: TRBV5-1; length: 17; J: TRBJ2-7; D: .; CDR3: CASSLVPLTGALYEQYF; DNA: TGCGCCAGCAGCCTAGTCCCCCTGACAGGAGCCCTTTACGAGCAGTACTTC
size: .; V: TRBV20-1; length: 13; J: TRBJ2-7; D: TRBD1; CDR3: CSALAQGTYEQYF; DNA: TGCAGTGCTCTAGCACAGGGGACCTACGAGCAGTACTTC
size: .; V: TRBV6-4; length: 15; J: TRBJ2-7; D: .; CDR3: CATSPEPSSSYEQYF; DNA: TGTGCCACCTCCCCTGAGCCTAGTAGCTCCTACGAGCAGTACTTC
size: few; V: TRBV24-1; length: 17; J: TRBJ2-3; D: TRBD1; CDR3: CATSDPYRGFESDTQYF; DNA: TGTGCCACCAGTGACCCATACAGGGGGTTTGAGTCAGATACGCAGTATTTT
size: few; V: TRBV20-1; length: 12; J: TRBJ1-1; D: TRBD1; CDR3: CSALGQGILAFF; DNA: TGCAGTGCTCTGGGACAGGGGATCTTGGCTTTCTTT
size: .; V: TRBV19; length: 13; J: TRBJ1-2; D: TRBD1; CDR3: CASKGQQNYGYTF; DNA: TGTGCCAGTAAGGGACAGCAGAACTATGGCTACACCTTC
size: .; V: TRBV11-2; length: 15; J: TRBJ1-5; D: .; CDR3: CASSSHGAGNQPQHF; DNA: TGTGCCAGCAGTTCTCATGGGGCTGGCAATCAGCCCCAGCATTTT
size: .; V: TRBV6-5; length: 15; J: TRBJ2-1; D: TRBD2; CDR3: CASSYGLAGRNEQFF; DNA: TGTGCCAGCAGTTACGGGCTAGCGGGGCGGAATGAGCAGTTCTTC
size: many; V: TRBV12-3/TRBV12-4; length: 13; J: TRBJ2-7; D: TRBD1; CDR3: CASSLGTGGEQYF; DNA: TGTGCCAGCAGTTTAGGGACAGGGGGCGAGCAGTACTTC
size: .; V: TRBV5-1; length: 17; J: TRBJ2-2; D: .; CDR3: CASSLYSASSFAGELFF; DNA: TGCGCCAGCAGCTTGTACTCTGCTAGCAGCTTCGCCGGGGAGCTGTTTTTT
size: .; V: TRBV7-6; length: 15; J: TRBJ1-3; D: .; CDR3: CASSLWLTEGNTIYF; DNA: TGTGCCAGCAGCTTATGGCTTACGGAGGGAAACACCATATATTTT
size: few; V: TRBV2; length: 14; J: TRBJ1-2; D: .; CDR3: CASSASEALYGYTF; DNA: TGTGCCAGCAGCGCCTCGGAGGCCCTCTATGGCTACACCTTC
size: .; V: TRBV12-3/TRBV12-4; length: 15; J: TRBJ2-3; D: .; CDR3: CASIPGLGHTDTQYF; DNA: TGTGCCAGCATCCCGGGACTCGGCCACACAGATACGCAGTATTTT
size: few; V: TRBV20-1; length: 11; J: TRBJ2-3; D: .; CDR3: CSARYPDTQYF; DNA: TGCAGTGCTAGATACCCAGATACGCAGTATTTT
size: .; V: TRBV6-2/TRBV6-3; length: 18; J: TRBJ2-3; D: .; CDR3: CASCSFPRRGWKTDTQYF; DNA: TGTGCCAGCTGTAGTTTCCCGAGGAGGGGATGGAAAACAGATACGCAGTATTTT
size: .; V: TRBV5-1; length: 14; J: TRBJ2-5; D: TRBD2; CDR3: CASSLGRVKETQYF; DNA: TGCGCCAGCAGCCTAGGGAGGGTAAAAGAGACCCAGTACTTC
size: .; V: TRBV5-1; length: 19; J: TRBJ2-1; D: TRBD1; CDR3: CASRASPGQGRSSYNEQFF; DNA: TGCGCCAGCAGGGCATCCCCGGGACAGGGTAGAAGCTCCTACAATGAGCAGTTCTTC
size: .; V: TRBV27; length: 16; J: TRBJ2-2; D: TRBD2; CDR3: CASSPRPGGGTGELFF; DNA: TGTGCCAGCAGTCCCCGCCCGGGCGGGGGGACCGGGGAGCTGTTTTTT
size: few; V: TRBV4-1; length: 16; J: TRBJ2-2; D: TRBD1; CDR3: CASSTTPDRGPGELFF; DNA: TGCGCCAGCAGTACCACCCCGGACAGGGGGCCCGGGGAGCTGTTTTTT
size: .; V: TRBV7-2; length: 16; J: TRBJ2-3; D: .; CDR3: CASSSPTGLITDTQYF; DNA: TGTGCCAGCAGCTCCCCCACGGGCTTAATCACAGATACGCAGTATTTT
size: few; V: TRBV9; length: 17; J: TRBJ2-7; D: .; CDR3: CASSVSANGGRAYEQYF; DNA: TGTGCCAGCAGCGTTAGTGCAAATGGGGGACGGGCCTACGAGCAGTACTTC
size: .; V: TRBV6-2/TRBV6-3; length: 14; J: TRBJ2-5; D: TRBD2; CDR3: CASSVTSGQETQYF; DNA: TGTGCCAGCAGTGTGACTAGCGGCCAAGAGACCCAGTACTTC
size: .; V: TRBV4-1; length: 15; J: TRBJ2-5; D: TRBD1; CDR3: CASSQVDRGQETQYF; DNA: TGCGCCAGCAGCCAAGTGGACAGGGGGCAAGAGACCCAGTACTTC